This T cell receptor beta chain is from a study of T cell repertoires in cytomegalovirus infection. TCRdb redid the calling of the reads with MiXCR, one entry per CDR3 protein. The repertoire holds 300,000 to 400,000 distinct CDR3 sequences, approximately 32% seen once, with around 20% in the top ten. About this clonotype itself: Its antigen is not identified.

The CDR3 contains 15 residues. The germline CDR1 and CDR2 sequences are MDHEN and SYDVKM. Trimming pared 3 bases from V and 0 bases from J, leaving 12 bases between. This sample comprised cultured PBMCs, obtained from culture after CMV antigen stimulation. The chain employs TRBV28 and TRBJ2-7; tentative D call: TRBD1 (5 bases). The clonotype originates from a human donor in good health (CMV status not recorded). Some clones in this sample may be carry-over from other donors' samples. The CDR3 region is CASSFPQGSSYEQYF. The CDR3 nucleotides are TGTGCCAGCAGTTTCCCGCAGGGAAGCTCCTACGAGCAGTACTTC. Filled out from reference TRBV28 and TRBJ2-7, the complete variable domain reads DVKVTQSSRYLVKRTGEKVFLECVQDMDHENMFWYRQDPGLGLRLIYFSYDVKMKEKGDIPEGYSVSREKKERFSLILESASTNQTSMYLCASSFPQGSSYEQYFGPGTRLTVT.